The 20 T cell receptor beta chains reported below all come from one sample, sequenced in a study of blood T cells in healthy people across ages. Primers used in a second PCR of roughly 7 to 12 cycles were a sample-barcoded 5' primer and a J-beta primer mix. MiXCR was run by TCRdb on the 5' RACE reads, yielding one entry per CDR3 protein. The sample consists of 1,500,000 or so distinct CDR3 sequences, roughly 43% of them appearing once. What was sequenced was blood. The receptors shown here come from a woman under 30 in good health.

The chain uses TRBV18 and TRBJ1-6, with D unclear. V was trimmed by 6 bases and J by 5 bases, leaving 14 bases between them. CDR1 KGHSH and CDR2 LQKENI come from the germline V gene. CDR3 size: 15 residues. The CDR3 DNA reads as TGTGCCAGCTCGCCTCAGAGGCAGGATAATTCACCCCTCCACTTT. Translation: CASSPQRQDNSPLHF.

The V gene is TRBV6-6, the J gene TRBJ2-5; D unresolved. CDR3 length equals 14 residues. CDR1 and CDR2 from the germline V gene are MNHNY and SVGAGI (reference sequence). Between the trimmed V and J ends, which lost 6 bases and 3 bases, there was a span of 14 bases. CDR3 region: CASRDGPEEETQYF. As DNA, the CDR3 is TGTGCCAGCAGGGACGGACCAGAGGAAGAGACCCAGTACTTC.

DNA of the CDR3: TGCGCCAGCAGCCAAGATCGCCAACAGGGCGGTGAAAAACTGTTTTTT. Translated, it gives CASSQDRQQGGEKLFF. The chain joins TRBV4-1 to TRBJ1-4; D is perhaps TRBD1 (6 bases). Per the germline V gene, CDR1 is MGHRA and CDR2 is YSYEKL. The V end lost 0 bases, the J end lost 7 bases, and 15 bases lay between the germline ends. This CDR3 comprises 16 residues.

The chain recombines TRBV15 with TRBJ2-3, with TRBD2 identical over 10 bases. Germline V CDR1 and CDR2: LNHNV, YYDKDF (reference sequence). This CDR3 has 17 amino acids. V gave up 6 bases and J gave up 3 bases; unmatched junction bases: 12. CDR3 in amino acids: CATRGLAGVRRTDTQYF. The CDR3, as DNA: TGTGCCACCAGAGGGCTAGCGGGAGTAAGAAGAACAGATACGCAGTATTTT. The entire variable domain, with the rest obtained from reference TRBV15 and TRBJ2-3, is as follows: DAMVIQNPRYQVTQFGKPVTLSCSQTLNHNVMYWYQQKSSQAPKLLFHYYDKDFNNEADTPDNFQSRRPNTSFCFLDIRSPGLGDTAMYLCATRGLAGVRRTDTQYFGPGTRLTVL.

This chain joins TRBV2 and TRBJ2-3, with D perhaps matching TRBD2 (6 bases). V lost 8 bases to trimming and J lost 1 base, with 13 bases between them. CDR1 and CDR2 from the germline V gene are SNHLY and FYNNEI. This CDR3 has 14 residues. The CDR3: CASDMGGGTDTQYF. The CDR3 DNA sequence: TGTGCCAGCGACATGGGCGGGGGCACAGATACGCAGTATTTT. Combining the CDR3 with reference TRBV2 and TRBJ2-3 gives the whole variable domain EPEVTQTPSHQVTQMGQEVILRCVPISNHLYFYWYRQILGQKVEFLVSFYNNEISEKSEIFDDQFSVERPDGSNFTLKIRSTKLEDSAMYFCASDMGGGTDTQYFGPGTRLTVL.

The chain couples TRBV29-1 to TRBJ1-2; D ambiguous. From germline, CDR1 is SQVTM and CDR2 ANQGSEA. V gave up 4 bases and J gave up 4 bases, with 10 bases separating them. The length of the CDR3 is 12 residues. The CDR3 DNA reads as TGCAGCGTTGGGTCACTTCCCTATGGCTACACCTTC. Translated, it gives CSVGSLPYGYTF.

This clonotype was found a few times. The genes are TRBV28 and TRBJ1-4, with unresolved D. CDR3 length: 15 residues. From germline, CDR1 is MDHEN and CDR2 SYDVKM. V was shortened by 5 bases and J by 7 bases, with 17 bases between the two germline ends. The CDR3 region has the DNA TGTGCCAGCAGTGACCCGAACCCTCGGGCTGAAAAACTGTTTTTT. It yields the protein CASSDPNPRAEKLFF. The whole variable domain, remainder taken from reference TRBV28 and TRBJ1-4, is DVKVTQSSRYLVKRTGEKVFLECVQDMDHENMFWYRQDPGLGLRLIYFSYDVKMKEKGDIPEGYSVSREKKERFSLILESASTNQTSMYLCASSDPNPRAEKLFFGSGTQLSVL.

The chain carries TRBV2 and TRBJ2-4; 9 bases align to TRBD2. Germline loops: CDR1 SNHLY, CDR2 FYNNEI. V gave up 2 bases and J gave up 13 bases; unmatched junction bases: 3. The CDR3 has 12 amino acids. DNA for the CDR3: TGTGCCAGCAGTGAATCCCTAGCGGGGCAGTACTTC. Amino acids: CASSESLAGQYF.

The chain employs TRBV28 and TRBJ2-3, with 11 bases fitting TRBD2. CDR3 length: 15 residues. Germline V lookup: CDR1 MDHEN, CDR2 SYDVKM. J lost 6 bases, V lost 5 bases, and 7 bases had no gene match. The chain's CDR3 is CASSRLAGPRDTQYF. CDR3 nucleotides: TGTGCCAGCAGTAGACTAGCGGGACCCCGGGATACGCAGTATTTT.

This clonotype was detected only a few times. The chain joins TRBV5-1 to TRBJ2-1, with a tentative D call TRBD1 (5 bases). Trimming shortened V by 1 base and J by 6 bases, and 11 bases separated the two germline ends. The CDR3 runs to 14 residues. Germline values: CDR1 SGHRS, CDR2 YFSETQ. CDR3 DNA: TGCGCCAGCAGCTTGACCCGACAGCCCAATGAGCAGTTCTTC. This sequence encodes CASSLTRQPNEQFF.

The CDR3 loop reads CASSFHPSTDTQYF. For the CDR3, the DNA is TGTGCCAGCAGTTTTCACCCCTCCACAGATACGCAGTATTTT. The chain uses TRBV12-3 or TRBV12-4 and TRBJ2-3, with unresolved D. The CDR3 extends over 14 amino acids. V lost 3 bases and J 2 bases, leaving 9 bases between the germline ends.

This clonotype was counted between two and nine times. V gene TRBV5-1 combines with J gene TRBJ2-5; D is uncertain. The end of the DNA aligns better with TRBJ2-7, so the J call may be wrong. Germline V lookup: CDR1 SGHRS, CDR2 YFSETQ. This CDR3 region has 14 residues. The CDR3 here is CASSLLQVSDEQYF. In nucleotides, the CDR3 is TGCGCCAGCAGTTTGTTGCAGGTCTCGGACGAGCAGTACTTC.

Many counts were recorded for this clonotype. The chain joins TRBV20-1 to TRBJ1-4; 8 nucleotides align to TRBD1. This CDR3 has 12 residues. The germline V gene has CDR1 DFQATT and CDR2 SNEGSKA (reference sequence). V shed 8 bases, J shed 4 bases, and the junction held 3 bases outside the gene matches. CDR3 loop: CSTGQGNEKLFF. CDR3 DNA: TGCAGTACTGGACAGGGTAATGAAAAACTGTTTTTT.

The CDR3 spells CARTSLAASTDTQYF. In DNA, the CDR3 is TGTGCCAGAACGTCGCTAGCGGCTAGCACAGATACGCAGTATTTT. The rearrangement links TRBV2 to TRBJ2-3; 7 bases map to TRBD2. This CDR3 is built from 15 residues. The V gene's germline CDR1 is SNHLY and CDR2 FYNNEI. V shed 9 bases, J shed 0 bases, and the junction held 9 bases outside the gene matches.

This clonotype turned up a few times. The genes are TRBV20-1 and TRBJ1-4; a possible D gene is TRBD1 (6 bases). Germline CDR1 and CDR2: DFQATT and SNEGSKA (reference sequence). V was shortened by 3 bases and J by 4 bases, with 12 bases between the two germline ends. The CDR3 is 14 residues long. CDR3 amino acids: CSARARDNNEKLFF. The CDR3 DNA reads as TGCAGTGCTAGGGCCCGGGACAATAATGAAAAACTGTTTTTT.

The rearrangement links TRBV10-3 to TRBJ2-5; D unresolved. The CDR3 sequence is 11 residues long. Germline CDR1 ENHRY, CDR2 SYGVKD. V was pared by 2 bases and J by 11 bases, with 9 bases between. The CDR3, as DNA: TGTGCCATCAGTGAGGGGCAGGAGCAGTACTTC. Amino acids: CAISEGQEQYF.

This clonotype showed up many times. The chain combines TRBV9 with TRBJ2-5; the match to TRBD1 covers 8 bases. V lost 6 bases, J lost 2 bases, and 9 bases stayed unmatched. Germline values: CDR1 SGDLS, CDR2 YYNGEE. CDR3 size: 15 residues. The CDR3 DNA sequence: TGTGCCAGCAACCGAGGACAGGGTGGACAAGAGACCCAGTACTTC. It is translated as CASNRGQGGQETQYF.

As for this clonotype: An end of the junction differs from the germline gene, which may be a read error. This chain joins TRBV14 and TRBJ2-3; D call uncertain. Germline loops: CDR1 SGHDN, CDR2 FVKESK. This CDR3 contains 15 residues. The CDR3 nucleotides are TGTGCCAGCAGCCAAGACACCTTTCCCACAGATATGCAGTATTTT. Its protein is CASSQDTFPTDMQYF.

The CDR3 loop is CASSPRTSGIDEQFF. DNA of the CDR3: TGTGCCAGCAGCCCCAGGACTAGCGGGATCGATGAGCAGTTCTTC. This chain links TRBV11-2 with TRBJ2-1; TRBD2 matches at 12 bases. J lost 8 bases, V lost 5 bases, and 7 bases had no gene match. Germline loops: CDR1 SGHAT, CDR2 FQNNGV. The CDR3 consists of 15 residues.

The V call is TRBV7-8, the J call TRBJ2-1; D perhaps matches TRBD2 (6 bases). Trimming stripped 3 bases from V and 8 bases from J, with 11 bases between. Germline V lookup: CDR1 SGHVS, CDR2 FQNEAQ. CDR3 size: 13 residues. This CDR3 is CASSFGGWDEQFF. The CDR3 bases are TGTGCCAGCAGCTTCGGAGGGTGGGATGAGCAGTTCTTC. The full variable domain, in which reference TRBV7-8 and TRBJ2-1 provide the parts outside the CDR3, is GAGVSQSPRYKVAKRGQDVALRCDPISGHVSLFWYQQALGQGPEFLTYFQNEAQLDKSGLPSDRFFAERPEGSVSTLKIQRTQQEDSAVYLCASSFGGWDEQFFGPGTRLTVL.